The subject of this entry is one TCR beta chain. In the source study's methods: Estimated nucleated cell counts came from reference gene primer amplification. The protocol was immunoSEQ multiplex PCR, while the TCRdb copy is restricted to in-frame clones and leaves out a portion. V, J and clone size are those of that table, while D and trimming were read from the DNA. This table has roughly 150,000 clones, roughly 85% appearing once. The source of the sample is a study of blood T cell repertoires in COVID-19. The CDR3 is made up of 16 amino acids. Per the germline V gene, CDR1 is SGHRS and CDR2 is YFSETQ. V was pared by 0 bases and J by 2 bases, with 7 bases of the junction left unmatched.

The genes are TRBV5-1 and TRBJ2-5, with 7 bases identical to TRBD1. Sequencing was carried out using peripheral blood. This clonotype was sampled from a woman aged 45-65 years with COVID-19, enrolled during active disease. CDR3 bases: TGCGCCAGCAGCTTGGAAGGGGGCTCTTTGCAAGAGACCCAGTACTTC. Translated, it gives CASSLEGGSLQETQYF.